The 6 T cell receptor beta chains listed next were all sequenced from one sample in a study of beta chain features in type 1 diabetes. Reverse transcription of all isolated RNA meant that expressed TCRB transcripts were sequenced. Generated by immunoSEQ multiplex PCR, the TCRdb table keeps only in-frame clones and is missing some. The table includes about 230,000 clones, over 8.5% detected once. The sample was naive CD4+ T cells from blood. All receptors derive from a young woman in good health.

V usage is TRBV7-9 and J usage is TRBJ2-7, with 8 bases lining up with TRBD1. This CDR3 contains 14 residues. Trimming took 1 base from V and 6 from J; bases not matched to a gene: 5. The V gene's germline CDR1 is SEHNR and CDR2 FQNEAQ (reference sequence). The CDR3 DNA follows: TGTGCCAGCAGCTTAGGAGGACAGGGTGGCGAGCAGTACTTC. Protein product: CASSLGGQGGEQYF.

Only a few counts were recorded for this clone. Other DNA sequences in the same sample also yield this CDR3. This chain joins TRBV5-1 and TRBJ1-1; 7 nucleotides align to TRBD1. Germline CDR1 reads SGHRS; CDR2 reads YFSETQ. V shed 1 base, J shed 5 bases, and the junction held 5 bases outside the gene matches. CDR3 length equals 14 residues. The CDR3 loop reads CASSLTGVGTEAFF. CDR3 nucleotide sequence: TGCGCCAGCAGCTTGACAGGGGTAGGAACTGAAGCTTTCTTT.

This chain connects TRBV6-6 to TRBJ1-5; D is unclear. Trimming shortened V by 6 bases and J by 7 bases, and 7 bases separated the two germline ends. This CDR3 contains 11 residues. CDR1 is MNHNY and CDR2 is SVGAGI in the germline V gene (reference sequence). The CDR3 sequence: CASRRAQPQHF. In DNA, the CDR3 is TGTGCCAGCAGGCGGGCACAGCCCCAGCATTTT.

The chain recombines TRBV21-1 with TRBJ2-7; the table's D call of TRBD1 was not tested on the DNA. TRBV21-1 has pseudogene status. The CDR3 totals 16 residues. DNA of the CDR3: TGTGCCAGCAGCAAAACAAGGACAGGATGCACCTACGAGCAGTACTTC. Translation gives CASSKTRTGCTYEQYF.

The V gene is TRBV30, the J gene TRBJ2-4, with 9 bases fitting TRBD1. In germline, CDR1 is GTSNPN, CDR2 SVGIG (reference sequence). Trimming removed 1 base from V and 3 bases from J; junction bases left unmatched: 7. The CDR3 sequence is 16 residues long. CDR3 DNA: TGTGCCTGGAGTGCAGAGACAGGGGGGAGCAAAAACATTCAGTACTTC. Its translation: CAWSAETGGSKNIQYF.

This clone was observed a few times. The chain couples TRBV30 to TRBJ2-5; the match to TRBD2 covers 9 bases. Trimming removed 2 bases from V and 5 bases from J; junction bases left unmatched: 6. This CDR3 is 14 amino acids long. Germline CDR1 GTSNPN, CDR2 SVGIG (reference sequence). The CDR3 here is CAWSMVAGVETQYF. The CDR3 DNA follows: TGTGCCTGGAGTATGGTAGCGGGAGTTGAGACCCAGTACTTC.